This record looks at one T cell receptor beta chain sequence and its context. The data are from a study of blood T cell repertoires in COVID-19. The wider study: The United States, Italy and Spain were the sources of the acute and convalescent COVID-19 samples. The analysed material was cDNA or gDNA that came from T cells, B-cell-depleted T cells, or PBMCs.

The authors' processing: How many nucleated cells were present was estimated from reference gene primer amplification. The protocol was immunoSEQ multiplex PCR, while the TCRdb copy is restricted to in-frame clones and leaves out a portion. V and J calls and clone size follow that table, whereas D and trimming were derived from the DNA. The table lists about 42,000 clones, 60% to 80% of them singletons. Germline V gene lookup returns CDR1 MDHEN and CDR2 SYDVKM. There are 15 residues in the CDR3. Trimming pared 6 bases from V and 0 bases from J, leaving 14 bases between. This chain uses TRBV28 with TRBJ1-2, with D unclear. The sequenced sample was peripheral blood. The origin of this receptor is a woman of 80 years or more with acute or convalescent COVID-19. The DNA for the CDR3 is TGTGCCAGCAGCCCCCCCGGGGTAGCTAACTATGGCTACACCTTC. This encodes CASSPPGVANYGYTF.